This TCR beta chain was captured in a study of cytomegalovirus exposure and HLA in healthy donors. In regard to this clone: Its antigen is not known.

Both 60 Vbeta primers and 13 Jbeta primers went into the PCR. The repertoire was sequenced with immunoSEQ multiplex PCR; TCRdb's copy has only in-frame clones and lacks some. The profile shows some 120,000 clones, 81% of them singletons. Study results and caveats: Most TCRs appeared rarely, but some public TCRs recurred in many donors. It was shown in a later analysis that HLA-associated TCR beta chains were more clonally expanded than other, equally common chains. HLA restriction was apparent for most CMV-associated TCR beta chains in a later analysis.

The CDR3 length is 15 residues. CDR1 is MNHNS and CDR2 is SASEGT in the germline V gene. The ends lost 7 bases at V and 5 bases at J; junction bases unmatched: 13. At sampling all donors were nominally healthy, likely with unrecorded immune exposures. Sample: PBMCs. The gene calls are TRBV6-1 and TRBJ2-5, with 7 bases fitting TRBD2. This clonotype was sampled from a young woman in good health and CMV-seronegative. CDR3 coding DNA: TGTGCCAGCATTCGCGGGAGAGGGGCCGGGGAGACCCAGTACTTC. It translates to CASIRGRGAGETQYF.